This note documents a single TCR beta chain sequence. The antigen remains undetermined. Clones were sequenced by immunoSEQ multiplex PCR, and TCRdb holds only the in-frame ones, with some missing. Altogether 110,000 or so clones are present, about 91% being singletons, with the ten largest covering less than 2%. With 2 bases clipped from V and 7 bases from J, the junction kept 14 bases outside the gene matches. The CDR3 runs to 16 residues. Germline assignment: CDR1 KGHSH and CDR2 LQKENI. The validation cohort, a group of 90 to 150 subjects, included the donors and was separate from the roughly 700-subject first cohort. The sample comes from a study of cytomegalovirus exposure and HLA in healthy donors. The study, taken as a whole, reports: Among TCR sequences, most were rare, though some public TCRs appeared in many donors. A list of approximately 160 TCR beta chains associated with cytomegalovirus was given.

The specimen was PBMCs. V gene TRBV18 combines with J gene TRBJ2-7; TRBD1 agrees at 7 bases. This TCR derives from a man aged 18 to 30 in good health and CMV-seronegative. CDR3: CASSPRPSGTDREQYF. The CDR3 region has the DNA TGTGCCAGCTCACCAAGACCCTCCGGGACAGATCGGGAGCAGTACTTC. Supplemented by reference TRBV18 and TRBJ2-7, the full variable domain reads NAGVMQNPRHLVRRRGQEARLRCSPMKGHSHVYWYRQLPEEGLKFMVYLQKENIIDESGMPKERFSAEFPKEGPSILRIQQVVRGDSAAYFCASSPRPSGTDREQYFGPGTRLTVT.